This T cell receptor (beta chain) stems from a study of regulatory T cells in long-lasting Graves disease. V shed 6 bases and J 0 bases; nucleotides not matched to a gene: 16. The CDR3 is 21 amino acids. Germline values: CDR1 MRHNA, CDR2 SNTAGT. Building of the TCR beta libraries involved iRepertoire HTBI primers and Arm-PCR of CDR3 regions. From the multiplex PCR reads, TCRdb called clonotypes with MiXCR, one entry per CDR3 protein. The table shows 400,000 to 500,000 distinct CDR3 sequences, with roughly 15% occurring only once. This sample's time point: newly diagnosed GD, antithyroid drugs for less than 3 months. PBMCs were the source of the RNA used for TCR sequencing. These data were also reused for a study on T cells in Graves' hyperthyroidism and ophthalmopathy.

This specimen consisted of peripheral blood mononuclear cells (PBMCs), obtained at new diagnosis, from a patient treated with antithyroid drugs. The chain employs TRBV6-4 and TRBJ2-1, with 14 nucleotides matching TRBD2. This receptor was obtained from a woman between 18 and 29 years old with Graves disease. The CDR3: CASRGTSGRGSSYSSYNEQFF. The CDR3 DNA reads TGTGCCAGCAGGGGGACTAGCGGGAGAGGATCCTCATATAGCTCCTACAATGAGCAGTTCTTC.